The 27 T cell receptor beta chains below come from one sample, sequenced in a study of T cell changes during pregnancy in multiple sclerosis. This table comes from immunoSEQ multiplex PCR, and its TCRdb copy is limited to in-frame clones, with some not included. Among about 23,000 clones listed, roughly 90% were seen once. The source was CD8+ T cells from peripheral blood mononuclear cells, collected after pregnancy. These receptors were taken from a female donor with multiple sclerosis, enrolled in a pregnancy study.

The chain combines TRBV12-5 with TRBJ2-1, with D unresolved. Germline CDR1 reads LGHNT; CDR2 reads FRNRAP. This CDR3 contains 15 residues. V lost 9 bases, J lost 2 bases, and 17 bases lay in between. CDR3 protein: CASGFYNRTYNEQFF. The CDR3 DNA is TGTGCTAGCGGCTTTTATAACAGAACCTACAATGAGCAGTTCTTC.

The sample holds a few counts of this clone. The chain is built from TRBV7-9 and TRBJ2-7; 11 bases are shared with TRBD2. Germline V CDR1 and CDR2: SEHNR, FQNEAQ (reference sequence). The V and J ends lost 6 bases and 3 bases, in that order; junction bases with no gene match: 10. The CDR3 runs 16 residues. The CDR3 nucleotides read TGTGCCAGCAGTCATCCCCGGCTAGCGGGAGGCTACGAGCAGTACTTC. It is translated as CASSHPRLAGGYEQYF.

This chain joins TRBV13 and TRBJ2-5; 10 nucleotides align to TRBD2. The germline V gene encodes CDR1 PRHDT and CDR2 FYEKMQ (reference sequence). The CDR3 length is 16 residues. The ends lost 2 bases at V and 4 bases at J; junction bases unmatched: 7. The CDR3 coding sequence is TGTGCCAGCAGCTTATTCGGCCTAGCGGGAGTAGAGACCCAGTACTTC. Translation gives CASSLFGLAGVETQYF.

This chain uses TRBV2 with TRBJ1-1; TRBD1 aligns across 8 bases. V gave up 4 bases and J gave up 4 bases; unmatched junction bases: 8. CDR1 and CDR2 from the germline V gene are SNHLY and FYNNEI. This CDR3 region has 15 residues. The CDR3 DNA sequence: TGTGCCAGCAGTGTATCGGGACAGGCTTTCACTGAAGCTTTCTTT. Translating it yields CASSVSGQAFTEAFF.

V usage is TRBV7-6 and J usage is TRBJ2-7; maybe TRBD1 (6 bases). The CDR3 has 15 residues. The V end was cut by 5 bases, the J end by 5 bases, with 19 bases between. The germline CDR1 and CDR2 sequences are SGHVS and FNYEAQ. The CDR3 loop is CASSPPGTIIHEQYF. DNA for the CDR3: TGTGCCAGCAGCCCCCCCGGGACAATCATCCACGAGCAGTACTTC.

The CDR3 spells CSAILTDTQYF. The CDR3 nucleotides are TGCAGTGCTATCTTGACAGATACGCAGTATTTT. V usage is TRBV20-1 and J usage is TRBJ2-3; D not certain. Trimming took 4 bases from V and 3 from J, leaving 5 bases between them. CDR1 is DFQATT and CDR2 is SNEGSKA in the germline V gene (reference sequence). The CDR3 is 11 amino acids.

This clone came up a few times. V usage is TRBV7-3 and J usage is TRBJ2-3; 8 nucleotides match TRBD2. V trimming: 9 bases; J trimming: 4 bases; junction bases outside the gene matches: 15. The CDR3 covers 16 residues. Germline V gene data show CDR1 as SGHTA and CDR2 as FQGTGA. In DNA, the CDR3 is TGTGCCAGTGGGAGGTATGGCGGGAGGAGGTCAGATACGCAGTATTTT. This encodes CASGRYGGRRSDTQYF.

This clone came up once. The DNA for the CDR3 is TGTGCCAGCAGCTTAGCTGGCAGGGGGGACATTCAGTACTTC. It codes for CASSLAGRGDIQYF. This chain joins TRBV11-2 and TRBJ2-4; possibly TRBD1 for D (7 bases). From germline, CDR1 is SGHAT and CDR2 FQNNGV. The CDR3 sequence is 14 residues long. The V end lost 1 base, the J end lost 8 bases, and 12 bases lay between the germline ends. Drawing the rest from reference TRBV11-2 and TRBJ2-4, the complete variable domain is EAGVAQSPRYKIIEKRQSVAFWCNPISGHATLYWYQQILGQGPKLLIQFQNNGVVDDSQLPKDRFSAERLKGVDSTLKIQPAKLEDSAVYLCASSLAGRGDIQYFGAGTRLSVL.

This clone showed up just once. The chain has TRBV2 and TRBJ2-1, with a possible D match to TRBD2 (6 bases). V gave up 2 bases and J gave up 7 bases, with 12 bases separating them. The CDR3 has 14 residues. The germline V gene has CDR1 SNHLY and CDR2 FYNNEI. The CDR3 sequence is CASSERGNLNEQFF. The CDR3, as DNA: TGTGCCAGCAGTGAACGGGGGAACCTAAATGAGCAGTTCTTC.

For the CDR3, the DNA is TGTGCCAGCAGTGAACTAGCGGGAGCTGGGGCCAACGTCCTGACTTTC. The encoded protein is CASSELAGAGANVLTF. The V gene is TRBV6-1, the J gene TRBJ2-6, with 10 bases identical to TRBD2. This CDR3 spans 16 amino acids. From germline, CDR1 is MNHNS and CDR2 SASEGT. Losses at the gene ends were 2 bases for V and 2 bases for J; bases not matched to a gene: 0.

The chain recombines TRBV29-1 with TRBJ1-2; 7 nucleotides match TRBD1. Germline CDR1 SQVTM, CDR2 ANQGSEA. Germline trimming cut 3 bases from V and 0 bases from J; bases unmatched to any gene: 10. This CDR3 has 16 amino acids. The CDR3 sequence: CSVEGTVSGANYGYTF. The CDR3 nucleotides are TGCAGCGTTGAGGGGACAGTGAGCGGAGCTAACTATGGCTACACCTTC.

The chain uses TRBV13 and TRBJ2-1; D not certain. CDR3 length equals 15 residues. Germline-derived CDR1 and CDR2 are PRHDT and FYEKMQ (reference sequence). V dropped 3 bases and J dropped 10 bases, with 19 bases sitting between them. CDR3 DNA: TGTGCCAGCAGCTTTAGTGTGGTAGGAGAGCAGGAGCAGTTCTTC. It specifies CASSFSVVGEQEQFF.

This clone was observed once. This chain uses TRBV10-3 with TRBJ1-6; no clear D gene. From germline, CDR1 is ENHRY and CDR2 SYGVKD. This CDR3 contains 14 residues. V lost 3 bases, J lost 5 bases, and 8 bases lay in between. This CDR3 reads CAISDGGNNSPLHF. CDR3 sequence (DNA): TGTGCCATCAGTGATGGCGGGAATAATTCACCCCTCCACTTT.

The chain combines TRBV27 with TRBJ2-5, with 10 bases aligning to TRBD2. This CDR3 comprises 16 residues. Germline V lookup: CDR1 MNHEY, CDR2 SMNVEV (reference sequence). Trimming took 4 bases from V and 5 from J; bases not matched to a gene: 10. This CDR3 reads CASSSDASGSRETQYF. The DNA of the CDR3 is TGTGCCAGCAGTTCTGATGCTAGCGGGAGCAGGGAGACCCAGTACTTC.

V gene TRBV6-5 combines with J gene TRBJ1-1, with 8 bases identical to TRBD1. This CDR3 contains 15 residues. The V and J ends lost 6 bases and 0 bases, in that order; junction bases with no gene match: 6. Looked up from germline, CDR1 is MNHEY and CDR2 is SVGAGI. Here the CDR3 reads CASSKTGALNTEAFF. In DNA, the CDR3 is TGTGCCAGCAGCAAGACAGGGGCCTTGAACACTGAAGCTTTCTTT.

Only one count was recorded for this clone. This chain uses TRBV5-6 with TRBJ2-3, with 10 nucleotides matching TRBD1. V lost 4 bases, J lost 4 bases, and 6 bases stayed unmatched. The V gene's germline CDR1 is SGHDT and CDR2 YYEEEE. The length of the CDR3 is 15 residues. The CDR3 protein is CASSKGQGSPDTQYF. The CDR3 DNA reads as TGTGCCAGCAGCAAGGGACAGGGGAGCCCAGATACGCAGTATTTT.

The rearrangement links TRBV13 to TRBJ2-7, with D maybe TRBD2 (7 bases). This CDR3 spans 15 amino acids. With 5 bases removed from V and 6 bases from J, the gap between germline ends came to 20 bases. Germline V gives CDR1 PRHDT, CDR2 FYEKMQ (reference sequence). The CDR3 loop is CASSGGGAGDLEQYF. CDR3 nucleotide sequence: TGTGCCAGCAGCGGGGGCGGGGCGGGAGATCTCGAGCAGTACTTC. The whole variable domain, remainder taken from reference TRBV13 and TRBJ2-7, is AAGVIQSPRHLIKEKRETATLKCYPIPRHDTVYWYQQGPGQDPQFLISFYEKMQSDKGSIPDRFSAQQFSDYHSELNMSSLELGDSALYFCASSGGGAGDLEQYFGPGTRLTVT.

The rearrangement links TRBV13 to TRBJ2-2; TRBD1 is a possible D gene (6 bases). The ends were cut back, 4 bases at V and 0 bases at J, with 15 bases in the middle. The CDR3 is made up of 17 amino acids. Looked up from germline, CDR1 is PRHDT and CDR2 is FYEKMQ (reference sequence). CDR3 coding DNA: TGTGCCAGCAGCTCCCACCGGGACACCTCGAACACCGGGGAGCTGTTTTTT. This codes for CASSSHRDTSNTGELFF.

This rearrangement joins TRBV5-1 to TRBJ2-7; 11 bases align to TRBD2. The CDR3 has 15 amino acids. CDR1 and CDR2 (germline): SGHRS, YFSETQ. V trimming: 2 bases; J trimming: 2 bases; junction bases outside the gene matches: 3. Here the CDR3 DNA reads TGCGCCAGCAGCTTCGGACTAGCGGGTACCTACGAGCAGTACTTC. Translation gives CASSFGLAGTYEQYF.

The V gene is TRBV27, the J gene TRBJ2-1, with 9 positions matching TRBD1. Per germline, CDR1 MNHEY and CDR2 SMNVEV (reference sequence). Trimming took 2 bases from V and 6 from J; bases not matched to a gene: 5. This CDR3 contains 15 residues. For the CDR3, the DNA is TGTGCCAGCAGTTTAATCACAGGGGGCGCCAATGAGCAGTTCTTC. It specifies CASSLITGGANEQFF.

The J gene is TRBJ1-2, the V gene TRBV5-1, with 7 bases matching TRBD1. The CDR3 has 14 residues. Looked up from germline, CDR1 is SGHRS and CDR2 is YFSETQ. Losses at the gene ends were 3 bases for V and 5 bases for J; bases not matched to a gene: 7. In DNA, the CDR3 is TGCGCCAGCAGCTGGGGACAGCAGAAGTATGGCTACACCTTC. It specifies CASSWGQQKYGYTF.

The chain links TRBV10-1 to TRBJ2-1, with 10 nucleotides matching TRBD2. CDR1 is WNHNN and CDR2 is SYGVQD in the germline V gene (reference sequence). This CDR3 region has 16 residues. V shed 3 bases and J 1 base; nucleotides not matched to a gene: 3. Written as DNA, the CDR3 is TGCGCCAGCAGTGAATTAGCGGGAGGTTCCTACAATGAGCAGTTCTTC. It encodes CASSELAGGSYNEQFF.

The gene calls are TRBV7-2 and TRBJ2-1; 12 nucleotides match TRBD2. CDR1 and CDR2 (germline): SGHTA, FQGNSA. V was clipped by 5 bases and J by 2 bases; unmatched bases: 10. The CDR3 totals 18 residues. The DNA of the CDR3 is TGTGCCAGCAGCAGAGGACTAGCGGGACGTACCGCCTACAATGAGCAGTTCTTC. This encodes CASSRGLAGRTAYNEQFF.

The chain carries TRBV19 and TRBJ2-1; TRBD2 matches at 9 bases. With V trimmed by 6 bases and J by 6 bases, 6 bases remained unmatched. Germline V gene data show CDR1 as LNHDA and CDR2 as SQIVND (reference sequence). This CDR3 has 14 residues. The DNA for the CDR3 is TGTGCCAGTAGGTCCCTAGCGGGAATCAATGAGCAGTTCTTC. Protein: CASRSLAGINEQFF.

J is TRBJ2-7 and V is TRBV13; unclear D gene. The CDR3 has 14 amino acids. Germline V gene data show CDR1 as PRHDT and CDR2 as FYEKMQ (reference sequence). V was shortened by 1 base and J by 4 bases, with 11 bases between the two germline ends. The CDR3 protein is CASSLVQNPYEQYF. CDR3 sequence (DNA): TGTGCCAGCAGCTTAGTCCAGAACCCTTACGAGCAGTACTTC.

The rearrangement links TRBV12-5 to TRBJ1-1, with a possible D match to TRBD1 (6 bases). The CDR3 sequence is 12 residues long. Trimming pared 4 bases from V and 9 bases from J, leaving 12 bases between. Germline CDR1 is LGHNT and CDR2 is FRNRAP. CDR3 nucleotide sequence: TGTGCTAGTGGTTCCCGGACAGCCCAAGCTTTCTTT. Translated: CASGSRTAQAFF.

This clone was found once. The rearrangement uses TRBV13 and TRBJ2-2; TRBD2 might be the D (6 bases). CDR3 size: 16 residues. The germline CDR1 and CDR2 sequences are PRHDT and FYEKMQ (reference sequence). The V gene lost 2 bases and the J gene lost 3 bases, with 13 bases spanning the gap. CDR3 nucleotides: TGTGCCAGCAGCTTAATGGGACTGCCGCACACCGGGGAGCTGTTTTTT. It specifies CASSLMGLPHTGELFF.